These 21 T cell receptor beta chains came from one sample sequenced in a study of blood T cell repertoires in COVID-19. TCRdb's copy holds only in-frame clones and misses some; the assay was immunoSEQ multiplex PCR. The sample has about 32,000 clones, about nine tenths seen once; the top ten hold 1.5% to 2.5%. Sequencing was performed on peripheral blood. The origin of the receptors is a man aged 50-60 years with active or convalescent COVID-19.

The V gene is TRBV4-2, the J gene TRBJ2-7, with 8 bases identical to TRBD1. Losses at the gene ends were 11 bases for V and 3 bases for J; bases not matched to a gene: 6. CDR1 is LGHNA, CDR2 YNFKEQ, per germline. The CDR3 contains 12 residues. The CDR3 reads CAVRGPNYEQYF. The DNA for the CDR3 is TGTGCCGTCAGGGGGCCTAACTACGAGCAGTACTTC.

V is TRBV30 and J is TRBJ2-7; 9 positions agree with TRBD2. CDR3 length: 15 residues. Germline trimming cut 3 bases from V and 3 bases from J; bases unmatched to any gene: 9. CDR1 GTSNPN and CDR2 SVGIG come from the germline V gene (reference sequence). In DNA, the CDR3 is TGTGCCTGGAGGAGGCGGGAGGGGATAAGCTACGAGCAGTACTTC. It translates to CAWRRREGISYEQYF.

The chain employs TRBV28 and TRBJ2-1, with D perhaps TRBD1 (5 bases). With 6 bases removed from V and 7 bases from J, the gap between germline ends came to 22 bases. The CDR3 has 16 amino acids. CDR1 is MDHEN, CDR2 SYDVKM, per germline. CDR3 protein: CASRARPPRGENEQFF. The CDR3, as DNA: TGTGCCAGCAGAGCTCGACCCCCTAGGGGTGAGAATGAGCAGTTCTTC.

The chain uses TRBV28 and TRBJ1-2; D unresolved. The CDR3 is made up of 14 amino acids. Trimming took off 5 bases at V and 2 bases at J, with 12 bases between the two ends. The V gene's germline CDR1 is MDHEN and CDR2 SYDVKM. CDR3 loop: CASSTGPINYGYTF. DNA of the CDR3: TGTGCCAGCAGTACCGGTCCCATAAACTATGGCTACACCTTC.

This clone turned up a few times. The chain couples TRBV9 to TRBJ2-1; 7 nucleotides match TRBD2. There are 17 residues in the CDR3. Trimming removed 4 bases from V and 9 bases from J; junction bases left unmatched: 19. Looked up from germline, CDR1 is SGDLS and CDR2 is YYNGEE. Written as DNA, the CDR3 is TGTGCCAGCAGCATCGGCGGGTCTGGGAGGGCCTTCGGTGAGCAGTTCTTC. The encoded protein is CASSIGGSGRAFGEQFF.

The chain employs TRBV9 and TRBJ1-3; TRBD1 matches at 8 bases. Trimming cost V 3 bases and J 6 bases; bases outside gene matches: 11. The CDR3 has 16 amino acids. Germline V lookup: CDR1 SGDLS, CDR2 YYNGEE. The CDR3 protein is CASSAEPGQVLNTIYF. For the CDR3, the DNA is TGTGCCAGCAGCGCCGAACCGGGACAGGTACTAAACACCATATATTTT.

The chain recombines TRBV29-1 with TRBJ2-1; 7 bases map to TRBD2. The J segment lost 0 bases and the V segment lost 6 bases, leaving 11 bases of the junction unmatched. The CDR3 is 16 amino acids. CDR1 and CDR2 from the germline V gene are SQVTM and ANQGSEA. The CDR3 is CSVLQSGMGSYNEQFF. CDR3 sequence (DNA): TGCAGCGTCCTACAAAGCGGGATGGGCTCCTACAATGAGCAGTTCTTC.

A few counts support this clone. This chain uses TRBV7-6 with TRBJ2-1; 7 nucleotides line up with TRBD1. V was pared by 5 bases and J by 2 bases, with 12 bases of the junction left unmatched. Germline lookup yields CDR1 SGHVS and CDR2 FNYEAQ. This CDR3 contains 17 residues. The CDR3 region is CASSPAETGYPYNEQFF. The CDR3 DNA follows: TGTGCCAGCAGCCCGGCGGAGACAGGGTATCCCTACAATGAGCAGTTCTTC.

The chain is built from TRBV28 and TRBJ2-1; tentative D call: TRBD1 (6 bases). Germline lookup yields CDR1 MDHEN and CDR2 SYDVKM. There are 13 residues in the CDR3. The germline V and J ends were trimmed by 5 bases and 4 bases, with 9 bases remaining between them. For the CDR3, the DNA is TGTGCCAGCAGTACAGGGTATTACAATGAGCAGTTCTTC. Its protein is CASSTGYYNEQFF.

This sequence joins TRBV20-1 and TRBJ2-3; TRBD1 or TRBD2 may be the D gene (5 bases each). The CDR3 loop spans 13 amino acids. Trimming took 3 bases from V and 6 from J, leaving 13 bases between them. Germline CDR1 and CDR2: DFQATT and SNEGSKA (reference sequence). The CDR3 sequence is CSASEGLRDTQYF. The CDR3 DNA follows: TGCAGTGCTAGTGAGGGGCTGCGGGATACGCAGTATTTT.

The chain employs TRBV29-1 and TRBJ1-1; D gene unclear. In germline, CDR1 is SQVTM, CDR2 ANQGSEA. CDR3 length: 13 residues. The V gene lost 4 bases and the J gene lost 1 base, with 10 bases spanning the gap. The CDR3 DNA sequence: TGCAGCGTTGCATCAGGTTGGAACACTGAAGCTTTCTTT. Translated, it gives CSVASGWNTEAFF. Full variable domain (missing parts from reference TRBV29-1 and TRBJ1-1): SAVISQKPSRDICQRGTSLTIQCQVDSQVTMMFWYRQQPGQSLTLIATANQGSEATYESGFVIDKFPISRPNLTFSTLTVSNMSPEDSSIYLCSVASGWNTEAFFGQGTRLTVV.

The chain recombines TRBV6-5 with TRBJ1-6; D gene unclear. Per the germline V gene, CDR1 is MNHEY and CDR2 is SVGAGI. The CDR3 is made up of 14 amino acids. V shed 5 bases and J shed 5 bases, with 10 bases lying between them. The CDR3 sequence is CASSRRENNSPLHF. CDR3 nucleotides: TGTGCCAGCAGTCGTCGGGAGAATAATTCACCCCTCCACTTT.

DNA of the CDR3: TGTGCCAGCGGTCTCCGGGAGGAAAAACTGTTTTTT. This codes for CASGLREEKLFF. V is TRBV11-2 and J is TRBJ1-4, with unresolved D. CDR1 is SGHAT and CDR2 is FQNNGV in the germline V gene. V was cut by 8 bases and J by 8 bases, with 12 bases left in between. The CDR3 spans 12 residues.

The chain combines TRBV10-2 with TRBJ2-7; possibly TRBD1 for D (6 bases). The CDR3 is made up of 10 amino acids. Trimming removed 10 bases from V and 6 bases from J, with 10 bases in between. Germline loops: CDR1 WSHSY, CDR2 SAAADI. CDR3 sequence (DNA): TGCGCCACCCAGGGGCGCGAGCAGTACTTC. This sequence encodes CATQGREQYF.

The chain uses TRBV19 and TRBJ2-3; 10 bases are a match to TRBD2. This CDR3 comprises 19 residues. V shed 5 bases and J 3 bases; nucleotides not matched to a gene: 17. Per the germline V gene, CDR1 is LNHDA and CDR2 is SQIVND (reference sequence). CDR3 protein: CASSASLAGAVLGTDTQYF. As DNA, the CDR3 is TGTGCCAGTAGTGCAAGTCTAGCGGGAGCCGTCTTAGGTACAGATACGCAGTATTTT.

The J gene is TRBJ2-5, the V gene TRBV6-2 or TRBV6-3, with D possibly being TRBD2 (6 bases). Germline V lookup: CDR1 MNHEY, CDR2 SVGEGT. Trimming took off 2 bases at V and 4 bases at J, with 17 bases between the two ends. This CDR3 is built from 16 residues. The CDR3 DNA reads TGTGCCAGCAGTTACGTCCACGGCGGGACGCCAGAGACCCAGTACTTC. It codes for CASSYVHGGTPETQYF.

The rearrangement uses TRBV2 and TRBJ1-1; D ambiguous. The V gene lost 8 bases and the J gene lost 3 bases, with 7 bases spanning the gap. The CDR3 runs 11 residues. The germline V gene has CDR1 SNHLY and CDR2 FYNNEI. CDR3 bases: TGTGCCAGCTGCCGGGACACTGAAGCTTTCTTT. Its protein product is CASCRDTEAFF.

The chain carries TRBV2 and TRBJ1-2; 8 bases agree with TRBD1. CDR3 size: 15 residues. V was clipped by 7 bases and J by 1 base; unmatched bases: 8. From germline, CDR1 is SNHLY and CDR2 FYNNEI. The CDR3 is CASIDLQGGNYGYTF. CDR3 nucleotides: TGTGCCAGCATTGACCTACAGGGGGGTAACTATGGCTACACCTTC. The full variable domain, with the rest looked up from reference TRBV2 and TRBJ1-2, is EPEVTQTPSHQVTQMGQEVILRCVPISNHLYFYWYRQILGQKVEFLVSFYNNEISEKSEIFDDQFSVERPDGSNFTLKIRSTKLEDSAMYFCASIDLQGGNYGYTFGSGTRLTVV.

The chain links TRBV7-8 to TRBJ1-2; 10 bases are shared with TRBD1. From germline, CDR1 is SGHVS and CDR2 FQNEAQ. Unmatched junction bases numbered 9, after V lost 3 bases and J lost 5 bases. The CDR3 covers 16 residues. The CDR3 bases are TGTGCCAGCAGCTTGGGGACAGGGGTGAGAGAATATGGCTACACCTTC. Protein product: CASSLGTGVREYGYTF.

CDR3 protein: CASSQGLQPDTQYF. The CDR3 nucleotides read TGTGCCAGCAGCCAAGGACTCCAGCCAGATACGCAGTATTTT. This chain joins TRBV3-1 (or the pseudogene TRBV3-2) and TRBJ2-3; the D is unclear. V lost 1 base to trimming and J lost 4 bases, with 9 bases between them. This CDR3 has 14 residues. Germline values: CDR1 LGHDT, CDR2 YNNKEL (reference sequence).

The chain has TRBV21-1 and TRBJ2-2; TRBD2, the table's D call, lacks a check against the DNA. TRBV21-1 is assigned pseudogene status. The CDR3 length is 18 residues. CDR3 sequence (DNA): TGTGCCAGCAGCAAGCCCGGCGGGACTTTGCATGACACCGGGGAGCTGTTTTTT. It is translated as CASSKPGGTLHDTGELFF.